This T cell receptor beta chain comes out of a study of cytomegalovirus exposure and HLA in healthy donors. As for the study in general: In an earlier analysis, 95 million to 130 million unique TCR beta sequences were found from approximately 190 million T cells.

This CDR3 is 16 amino acids long. Trimming removed 3 bases from V and 4 bases from J; junction bases left unmatched: 10. Germline CDR1 SQVTM, CDR2 ANQGSEA. Whole-study findings and limits: Information on immune exposure was restricted to one variable (CMV serostatus).

This clone was seen a few times. What it recognizes is unknown. 60 Vbeta and 13 Jbeta primers were used in PCR. Some clones are missing from TCRdb's copy, which holds only in-frame ones; the method was immunoSEQ multiplex PCR. The sample yields 150,000 to 200,000 clones, about 81% seen once. The chain uses TRBV29-1 and TRBJ2-5; TRBD1 aligns across 11 bases. The receptor was derived from a girl aged 2 to 9 in good health and CMV-seropositive. What was sequenced was PBMCs. The CDR3 spells CSVDPGQGGYGETQYF. CDR3 sequence (DNA): TGCAGCGTTGACCCGGGACAGGGGGGTTACGGAGAGACCCAGTACTTC.